The following is a T cell receptor beta chain sequence with its context. How the authors handled the data: Estimation of nucleated cell counts relied on the amplification of reference gene primers. Only in-frame clones appear in the TCRdb table, and some are missing; sequencing was by immunoSEQ multiplex PCR. V and J calls and clone size follow that table, whereas D and trimming were derived from the DNA. Here the sample spans roughly 240,000 clones, roughly 86% being singletons. V lost 5 bases to trimming and J lost 6 bases, with 7 bases between them. The V gene's germline CDR1 is SGHAT and CDR2 FQDESV (reference sequence). CDR3 length: 11 residues. The data belong to a study of blood T cell repertoires in COVID-19. Study details: The origin of the acute and convalescent COVID-19 samples was the United States, Italy and Spain. PBMCs, B-cell-depleted T cells, or T cells provided the cDNA or gDNA that made up the material.

This clonotype was obtained from a man aged 18 to 30 with active or convalescent COVID-19. The specimen was peripheral blood. The V and J genes are TRBV11-1 and TRBJ1-1, with D possibly matching TRBD1 (6 bases). In DNA form, the CDR3 reads TGTGCCAGCAGCACAGGGCCTGAAGCTTTCTTT. Its protein product is CASSTGPEAFF. Full variable domain (rest looked up from reference TRBV11-1 and TRBJ1-1): EAEVAQSPRYKITEKSQAVAFWCDPISGHATLYWYRQILGQGPELLVQFQDESVVDDSQLPKDRFSAERLKGVDSTLKIQPAELGDSAMYLCASSTGPEAFFGQGTRLTVV.